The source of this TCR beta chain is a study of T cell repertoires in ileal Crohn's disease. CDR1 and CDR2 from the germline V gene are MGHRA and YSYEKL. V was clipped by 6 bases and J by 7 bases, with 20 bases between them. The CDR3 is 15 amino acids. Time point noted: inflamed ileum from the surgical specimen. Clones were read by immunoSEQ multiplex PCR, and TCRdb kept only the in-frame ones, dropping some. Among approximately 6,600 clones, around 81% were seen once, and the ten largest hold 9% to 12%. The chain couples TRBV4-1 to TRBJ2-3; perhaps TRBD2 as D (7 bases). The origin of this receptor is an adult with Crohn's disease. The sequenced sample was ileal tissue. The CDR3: CASSQRGEGLNTQYF. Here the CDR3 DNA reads TGCGCCAGCAGTCAAAGGGGGGAGGGGTTAAATACGCAGTATTTT.